Given below is one T cell receptor (beta chain) in context. Its antigen is undetermined. Template switching introduced a universal primer site, and the cDNA bore unique molecular identifiers. TCRdb redid the calling of the 5' RACE reads with MiXCR, one entry per CDR3 protein. Of approximately 490,000 distinct CDR3 sequences in the sample, about 20% were seen once. The CDR3 runs 15 residues. CDR1 and CDR2 from the germline V gene are LGHDT and YNNKEL (reference sequence). The V gene end was trimmed by 4 bases and the J gene end by 4 bases; junction bases not matched to a gene: 6. These data come from a study of identical twins. Notes on the study in general: The analysis was cross-sectional rather than longitudinal within donors.

The data were also submitted as part of a second study, on yellow fever vaccine responses in identical twins.

The sequence derives from a woman in her late teens or twenties in good health. The rearrangement uses TRBV3-1 and TRBJ2-3; 9 nucleotides match TRBD1. Sequences were obtained from CD4+ T cells sorted from blood. CDR3 coding DNA: TGTGCCAGCAGCCCCGGGACAGGGATACCAGATACGCAGTATTTT. Translated: CASSPGTGIPDTQYF.